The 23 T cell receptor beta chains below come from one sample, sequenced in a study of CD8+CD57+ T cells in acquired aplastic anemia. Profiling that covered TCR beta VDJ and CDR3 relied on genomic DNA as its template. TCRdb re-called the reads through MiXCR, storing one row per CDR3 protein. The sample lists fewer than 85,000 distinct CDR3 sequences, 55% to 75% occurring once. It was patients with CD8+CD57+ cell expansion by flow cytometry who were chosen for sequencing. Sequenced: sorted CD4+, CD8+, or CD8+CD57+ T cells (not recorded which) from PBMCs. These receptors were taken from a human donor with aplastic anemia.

CDR3 nucleotides: TGCAGTGCTAGAAGAAGATCGGACAGCTCCTATAATTCACCCCTCCACTTT. The encoded protein is CSARRRSDSSYNSPLHF. The chain links TRBV20-1 to TRBJ1-6; D is possibly TRBD1 (6 bases). The CDR3 totals 17 residues. Germline CDR1 is DFQATT and CDR2 is SNEGSKA (reference sequence). The V gene lost 2 bases and the J gene lost 0 bases, with 14 bases spanning the gap.

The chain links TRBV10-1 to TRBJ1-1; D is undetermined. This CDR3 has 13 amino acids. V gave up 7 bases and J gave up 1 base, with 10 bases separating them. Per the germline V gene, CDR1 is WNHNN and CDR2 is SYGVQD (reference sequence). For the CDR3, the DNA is TGCGCCAGCATGAGTGCCGCGAACACTGAAGCTTTCTTT. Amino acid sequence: CASMSAANTEAFF.

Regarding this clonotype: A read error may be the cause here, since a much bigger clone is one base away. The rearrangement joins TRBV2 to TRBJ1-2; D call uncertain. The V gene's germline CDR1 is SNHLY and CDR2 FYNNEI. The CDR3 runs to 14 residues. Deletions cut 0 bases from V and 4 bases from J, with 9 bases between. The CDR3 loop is CASSEAWGAYGYTF. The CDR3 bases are TGTGCCAGCAGTGAAGCGTGGGGAGCCTATGGCTACACCTTC. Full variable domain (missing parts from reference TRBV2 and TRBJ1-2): EPEVTQTPSHQVTQMGQEVILRCVPISNHLYFYWYRQILGQKVEFLVSFYNNEISEKSEIFDDQFSVERPDGSNFTLKIRSTKLEDSAMYFCASSEAWGAYGYTFGSGTRLTVV.

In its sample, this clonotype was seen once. The CDR3 DNA follows: TGTGCCAGCAGAGGACAGGCCTCGAACTATGGCTACACCTTC. Residues: CASRGQASNYGYTF. The chain employs TRBV2 and TRBJ1-2; TRBD1 matches at 7 bases. Germline V gene data show CDR1 as SNHLY and CDR2 as FYNNEI. The ends lost 6 bases at V and 2 bases at J; junction bases unmatched: 6. The CDR3 sequence is 14 residues long.

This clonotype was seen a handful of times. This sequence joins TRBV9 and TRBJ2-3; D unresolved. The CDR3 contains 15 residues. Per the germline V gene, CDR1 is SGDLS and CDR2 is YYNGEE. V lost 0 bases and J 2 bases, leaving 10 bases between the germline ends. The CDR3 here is CASSVETSLTDTQYF. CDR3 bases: TGTGCCAGCAGCGTAGAAACCTCCCTCACAGATACGCAGTATTTT.

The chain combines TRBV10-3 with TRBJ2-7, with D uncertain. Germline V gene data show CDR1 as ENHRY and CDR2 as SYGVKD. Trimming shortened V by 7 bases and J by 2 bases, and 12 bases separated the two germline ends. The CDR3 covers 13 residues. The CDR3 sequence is CAITSGSAYEQYF. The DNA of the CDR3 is TGTGCCATCACCTCCGGGTCAGCCTACGAGCAGTACTTC.

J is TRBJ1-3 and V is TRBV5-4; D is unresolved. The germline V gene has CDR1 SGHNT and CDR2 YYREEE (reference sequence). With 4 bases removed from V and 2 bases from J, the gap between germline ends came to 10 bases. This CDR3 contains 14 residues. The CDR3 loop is CASSPVTPGNTIYF. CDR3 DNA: TGTGCCAGCAGCCCCGTAACTCCTGGAAACACCATATATTTT.

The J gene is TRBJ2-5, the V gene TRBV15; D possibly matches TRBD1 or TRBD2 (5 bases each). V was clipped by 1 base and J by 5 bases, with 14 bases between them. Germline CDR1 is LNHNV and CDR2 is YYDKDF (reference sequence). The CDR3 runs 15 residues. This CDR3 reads CATSRVGEGTETQYF. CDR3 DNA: TGTGCCACCAGCAGAGTAGGTGAAGGGACGGAGACCCAGTACTTC.

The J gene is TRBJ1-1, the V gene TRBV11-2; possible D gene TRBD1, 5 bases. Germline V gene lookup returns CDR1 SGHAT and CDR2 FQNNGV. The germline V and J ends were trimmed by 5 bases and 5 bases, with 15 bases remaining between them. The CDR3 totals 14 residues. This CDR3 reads CASSLTSRGTEAFF. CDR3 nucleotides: TGTGCCAGCAGCCTAACATCCCGGGGGACTGAAGCTTTCTTT.

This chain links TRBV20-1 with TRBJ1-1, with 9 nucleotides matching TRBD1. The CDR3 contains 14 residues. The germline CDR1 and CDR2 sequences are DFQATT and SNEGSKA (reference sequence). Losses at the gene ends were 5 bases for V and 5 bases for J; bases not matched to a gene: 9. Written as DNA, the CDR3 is TGCAGTGCTTGGATACAGGGGGCGAGTACTGAAGCTTTCTTT. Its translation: CSAWIQGASTEAFF.

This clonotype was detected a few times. The CDR3 bases are TGTGCCAGCACCTATAGACTGGGGACAGATACGCAGTATTTT. Encoded protein: CASTYRLGTDTQYF. The J gene is TRBJ2-3, the V gene TRBV6-4, with unresolved D. The CDR3 is 14 residues long. V was trimmed by 7 bases and J by 3 bases, leaving 14 bases between them. Germline loops: CDR1 MRHNA, CDR2 SNTAGT.

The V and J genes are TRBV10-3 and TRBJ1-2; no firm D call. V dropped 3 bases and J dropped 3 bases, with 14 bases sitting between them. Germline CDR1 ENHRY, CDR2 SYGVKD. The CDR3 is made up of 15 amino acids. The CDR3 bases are TGTGCCATCAGTGACAGGCGAGGAGGAGACTATGGCTACACCTTC. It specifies CAISDRRGGDYGYTF.

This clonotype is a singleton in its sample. The CDR3, as DNA: TGTGCCAGACAAATAAAAAGCTCCTACGAGCAGTACTTC. Amino acid sequence: CARQIKSSYEQYF. V usage is TRBV2 and J usage is TRBJ2-7; D unresolved. Deletions cut 9 bases from V and 0 bases from J, with 12 bases between. This CDR3 has 13 amino acids. Germline V gene lookup returns CDR1 SNHLY and CDR2 FYNNEI.

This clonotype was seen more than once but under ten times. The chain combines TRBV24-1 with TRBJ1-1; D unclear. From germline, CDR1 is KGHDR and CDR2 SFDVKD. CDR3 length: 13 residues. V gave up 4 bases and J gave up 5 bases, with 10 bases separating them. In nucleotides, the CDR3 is TGTGCCACCAGTGACCGATGGGGTACTGAAGCTTTCTTT. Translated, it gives CATSDRWGTEAFF.

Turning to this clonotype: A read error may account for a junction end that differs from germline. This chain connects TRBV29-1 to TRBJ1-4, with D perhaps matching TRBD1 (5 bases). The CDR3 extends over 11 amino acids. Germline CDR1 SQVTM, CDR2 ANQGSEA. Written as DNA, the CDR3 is TGCAGCGTGGACATAGGAGAAAAAGTGTTTTTT. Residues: CSVDIGEKVFF.

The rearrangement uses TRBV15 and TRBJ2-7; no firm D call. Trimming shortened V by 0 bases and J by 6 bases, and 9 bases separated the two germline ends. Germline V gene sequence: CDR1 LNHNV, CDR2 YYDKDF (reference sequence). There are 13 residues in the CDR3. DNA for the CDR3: TGTGCCACCAGCAGAGAACAAAGGAGCGAGCAGTACTTC. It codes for CATSREQRSEQYF.

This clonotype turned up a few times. CDR3 amino acids: CASSPDRYEQYF. CDR3 coding DNA: TGTGCCAGCAGCCCAGACAGGTACGAGCAGTACTTC. The gene calls are TRBV7-9 and TRBJ2-7, with D possibly matching TRBD1 (6 bases). The CDR3 sequence is 12 residues long. Germline V gene sequence: CDR1 SEHNR, CDR2 FQNEAQ (reference sequence). V was shortened by 5 bases and J by 4 bases, with 9 bases between the two germline ends.

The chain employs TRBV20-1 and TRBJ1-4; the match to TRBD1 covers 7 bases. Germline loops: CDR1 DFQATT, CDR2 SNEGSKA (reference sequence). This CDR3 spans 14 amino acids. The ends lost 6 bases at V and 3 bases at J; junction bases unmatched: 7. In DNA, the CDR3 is TGCAGTGCCGACTCAGGGGGGGCTAATGAAAAACTGTTTTTT. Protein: CSADSGGANEKLFF.

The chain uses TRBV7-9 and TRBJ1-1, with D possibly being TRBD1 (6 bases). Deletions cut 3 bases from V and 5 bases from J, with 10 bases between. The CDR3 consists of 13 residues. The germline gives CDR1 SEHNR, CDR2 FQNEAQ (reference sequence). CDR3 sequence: CASSFGGRTEAFF. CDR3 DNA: TGTGCCAGCAGCTTCGGGGGGCGGACTGAAGCTTTCTTT.

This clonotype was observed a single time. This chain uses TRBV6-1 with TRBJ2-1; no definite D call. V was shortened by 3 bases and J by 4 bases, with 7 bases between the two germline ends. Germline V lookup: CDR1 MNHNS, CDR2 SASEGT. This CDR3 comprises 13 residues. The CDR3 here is CASSDGLYNEQFF. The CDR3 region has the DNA TGTGCCAGCAGTGATGGTCTGTACAATGAGCAGTTCTTC.

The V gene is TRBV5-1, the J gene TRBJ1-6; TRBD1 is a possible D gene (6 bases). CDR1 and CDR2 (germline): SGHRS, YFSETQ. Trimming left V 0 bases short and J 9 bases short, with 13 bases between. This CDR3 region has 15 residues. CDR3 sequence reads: CASSLVVGGSSPLHF. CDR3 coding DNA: TGCGCCAGCAGCTTGGTGGTAGGGGGGAGTTCACCCCTCCACTTT.

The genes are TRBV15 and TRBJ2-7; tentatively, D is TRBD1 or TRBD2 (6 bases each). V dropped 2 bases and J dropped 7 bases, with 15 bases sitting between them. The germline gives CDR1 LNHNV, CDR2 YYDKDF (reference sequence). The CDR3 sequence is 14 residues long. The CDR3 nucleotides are TGTGCCACCAGCAGACCCGTGACGGGGGCTGAGCAGTACTTC. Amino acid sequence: CATSRPVTGAEQYF.

This CDR3 is CASSEYESDTQYF. Here the CDR3 DNA reads TGCGCCAGCAGTGAATATGAGTCAGATACGCAGTATTTT. V is TRBV10-1 and J is TRBJ2-3; unclear D gene. The CDR3 runs to 13 residues. The germline gives CDR1 WNHNN, CDR2 SYGVQD (reference sequence). V lost 3 bases and J 4 bases, leaving 8 bases between the germline ends.